These 29 T cell receptor beta chains share one sample of origin, sequenced in a study of cytomegalovirus exposure and HLA in healthy donors. The PCR employed 60 Vbeta primers together with 13 Jbeta primers. Here immunoSEQ multiplex PCR was the method, and the copy in TCRdb shows in-frame clones only, minus some. Of 130,000 to 150,000 clones listed, over 75% are singletons. The sequencing sample was made of PBMCs. The receptors here all came from a man aged 25-45 years in good health and CMV-seronegative.

This rearrangement joins TRBV7-8 to TRBJ2-3; 11 bases align to TRBD2. V lost 5 bases to trimming and J lost 3 bases; unmatched junction nucleotides: 4. Germline V lookup: CDR1 SGHVS, CDR2 FQNEAQ. The CDR3 has 15 amino acids. As DNA, the CDR3 is TGTGCCAGCAGCACCCTAGCGGGGGGAACAGATACGCAGTATTTT. It is translated as CASSTLAGGTDTQYF.

V and J are TRBV6-5 and TRBJ1-5; 7 bases agree with TRBD1. Germline CDR1 MNHEY, CDR2 SVGAGI. V shed 0 bases, J shed 9 bases, and the junction held 2 bases outside the gene matches. This CDR3 comprises 13 residues. The CDR3 nucleotides read TGTGCCAGCAGTTACTCGAGGGACAGGCCCCAGCATTTT. Amino acid sequence: CASSYSRDRPQHF.

The chain uses TRBV28 and TRBJ1-5; 7 bases are shared with TRBD1. The junction had 7 bases not matched to a gene; V was cut back by 2 bases and J by 9 bases. The CDR3 runs to 14 residues. CDR1 is MDHEN, CDR2 SYDVKM, per germline. The CDR3 reads CASSLGTARRPQHF. For the CDR3, the DNA is TGTGCCAGCAGTTTAGGGACAGCCCGGAGGCCCCAGCATTTT.

V is TRBV2 and J is TRBJ2-3, with a possible D match to TRBD1 (6 bases). The germline CDR1 and CDR2 sequences are SNHLY and FYNNEI. The CDR3 has 13 residues. Trimming took 6 bases from V and 3 from J, leaving 10 bases between them. The CDR3 DNA follows: TGTGCCAGCAGGTGGCAGGGGACAGATACGCAGTATTTT. It codes for CASRWQGTDTQYF.

The chain links TRBV27 to TRBJ1-5, with D maybe TRBD1 (5 bases). The V and J ends lost 2 bases and 7 bases respectively, with 15 bases between them. Looked up from germline, CDR1 is MNHEY and CDR2 is SMNVEV (reference sequence). The CDR3 covers 15 residues. The CDR3 sequence is CASSLRGSEFQPQHF. For the CDR3, the DNA is TGTGCCAGCAGTTTAAGGGGCTCCGAATTCCAGCCCCAGCATTTT.

This chain uses TRBV10-3 with TRBJ2-1, with TRBD2 identical over 10 bases. Trimming at V came to 6 bases and at J to 7 bases, leaving 15 bases not matched to a gene. From germline, CDR1 is ENHRY and CDR2 SYGVKD. The CDR3 spans 17 residues. DNA for the CDR3: TGTGCCATCAGCGGCGGATCTAGCGGGAGTTATCGGAATGAGCAGTTCTTC. Amino acid sequence: CAISGGSSGSYRNEQFF.

In this sample, this clone turned up a few times. The rearrangement joins TRBV4-1 to TRBJ2-1, with 10 bases aligning to TRBD2. The junction had 7 bases not matched to a gene; V was cut back by 1 base and J by 10 bases. Per germline, CDR1 MGHRA and CDR2 YSYEKL. This CDR3 has 15 amino acids. DNA of the CDR3: TGCGCCAGCAGCCAAGTTATTAGCGGGAGGTACGAGCAGTTCTTC. It specifies CASSQVISGRYEQFF.

This clone showed up just once. The chain carries TRBV28 and TRBJ2-1; 8 bases map to TRBD1. Per the germline V gene, CDR1 is MDHEN and CDR2 is SYDVKM. The V and J ends lost 6 bases and 4 bases, in that order; junction bases with no gene match: 5. The CDR3 is 14 residues long. The chain's CDR3 is CASSPTGVYNEQFF. The CDR3 DNA follows: TGTGCCAGCAGCCCGACAGGGGTTTACAATGAGCAGTTCTTC.

This clone came up once. The chain carries TRBV25-1 and TRBJ2-1, with a possible D match to TRBD1 (6 bases). Germline V gene lookup returns CDR1 MGHDK and CDR2 SYGVNS. Deletions cut 2 bases from V and 12 bases from J, with 23 bases between. The CDR3 loop spans 16 amino acids. CDR3 DNA: TGTGCCAGCAGTGAACCTCAGGGGAAAGCCTCTTCGGGGCAGTTCTTC. It encodes CASSEPQGKASSGQFF.

The chain has TRBV5-1 and TRBJ1-4; 8 bases agree with TRBD1. With V trimmed by 4 bases and J by 6 bases, 11 bases remained unmatched. Germline CDR1 reads SGHRS; CDR2 reads YFSETQ. The CDR3 spans 16 residues. In nucleotides, the CDR3 is TGCGCCAGCAGCCCCTACCGACAGGGGCTGGATGAAAAACTGTTTTTT. The encoded protein is CASSPYRQGLDEKLFF.

This rearrangement joins TRBV18 to TRBJ1-1, with TRBD1 matching 12 bases. The germline CDR1 and CDR2 sequences are KGHSH and LQKENI. V was clipped by 6 bases and J by 4 bases; unmatched bases: 9. This CDR3 contains 16 residues. In nucleotides, the CDR3 is TGTGCCAGCTCCCTCCGGGACAGGGGGCTGGGCACTGAAGCTTTCTTT. This codes for CASSLRDRGLGTEAFF.

This chain connects TRBV5-4 to TRBJ1-3; D gene unclear. Germline V gene data show CDR1 as SGHNT and CDR2 as YYREEE (reference sequence). V gave up 4 bases and J gave up 4 bases, with 18 bases separating them. The CDR3 loop spans 16 amino acids. CDR3 nucleotides: TGTGCCAGCAGCCTGGACCTTACCCGAAGCGGAAACACCATATATTTT. This translates into CASSLDLTRSGNTIYF.

Only one count was recorded for this clone. This rearrangement joins TRBV5-1 to TRBJ2-7, with a tentative D call TRBD1 (6 bases). Trimming pared 2 bases from V and 6 bases from J, leaving 18 bases between. The CDR3 is made up of 15 amino acids. Germline V gene lookup returns CDR1 SGHRS and CDR2 YFSETQ. The chain's CDR3 is CASSFAPNEGVEQYF. Here the CDR3 DNA reads TGCGCCAGCAGCTTCGCCCCAAACGAGGGGGTCGAGCAGTACTTC.

This clone was detected a few times. The CDR3 coding sequence is TGTGCCAGCAGTGACAGCGATTGGAACACTGAAGCTTTCTTT. Translation: CASSDSDWNTEAFF. V gene TRBV6-6 combines with J gene TRBJ1-1; possible D gene TRBD1, 5 bases. V lost 5 bases, J lost 1 base, and 11 bases lay in between. In germline, CDR1 is MNHNY, CDR2 SVGAGI (reference sequence). This CDR3 region has 14 residues.

The gene calls are TRBV5-1 and TRBJ2-7; 8 bases line up with TRBD1. This CDR3 has 13 residues. V was clipped by 3 bases and J by 5 bases; unmatched bases: 4. Germline V gives CDR1 SGHRS, CDR2 YFSETQ. The CDR3: CASSSDRVHEQYF. The CDR3 nucleotides are TGCGCCAGCAGCTCGGACAGGGTGCACGAGCAGTACTTC.

The chain combines TRBV15 with TRBJ1-5; D gene uncertain. The V end lost 0 bases, the J end lost 3 bases, and 9 bases lay between the germline ends. CDR3 length: 15 residues. Germline V gene data show CDR1 as LNHNV and CDR2 as YYDKDF (reference sequence). The CDR3 sequence: CATSRDEAVNQPQHF. The CDR3 DNA follows: TGTGCCACCAGCAGAGATGAGGCAGTCAATCAGCCCCAGCATTTT.

V and J are TRBV28 and TRBJ2-7; 10 bases line up with TRBD1. V trimming: 7 bases; J trimming: 5 bases; junction bases outside the gene matches: 11. Germline V lookup: CDR1 MDHEN, CDR2 SYDVKM. The CDR3 consists of 15 residues. The DNA of the CDR3 is TGTGCCAGCACCCTCCGGACAGGGGGTCTCGACGAGCAGTACTTC. As protein: CASTLRTGGLDEQYF.

This chain uses TRBV11-2 with TRBJ2-3, with 7 bases identical to TRBD2. The V and J ends lost 6 bases and 6 bases, in that order; junction bases with no gene match: 6. CDR1 SGHAT and CDR2 FQNNGV come from the germline V gene. The CDR3 contains 13 residues. The CDR3 sequence is CASSKREGDTQYF. CDR3 DNA sequence: TGTGCCAGCAGTAAGCGGGAAGGCGATACGCAGTATTTT.

This clone appeared a few times. CDR3 residues: CSVEDGVLGAFF. CDR3 sequence (DNA): TGCAGCGTTGAGGACGGGGTGTTAGGTGCTTTCTTT. The chain joins TRBV29-1 to TRBJ1-1; unclear D gene. The CDR3 runs 12 residues. Trimming removed 3 bases from V and 11 bases from J, with 16 bases in between. Germline assignment: CDR1 SQVTM and CDR2 ANQGSEA. The full variable domain, completed using reference TRBV29-1 and TRBJ1-1, is SAVISQKPSRDICQRGTSLTIQCQVDSQVTMMFWYRQQPGQSLTLIATANQGSEATYESGFVIDKFPISRPNLTFSTLTVSNMSPEDSSIYLCSVEDGVLGAFFGQGTRLTVV.

The chain employs TRBV4-1 and TRBJ2-1; perhaps TRBD2 as D (5 bases). Germline-derived CDR1 and CDR2 are MGHRA and YSYEKL. Trimming pared 4 bases from V and 2 bases from J, leaving 15 bases between. The CDR3 consists of 16 residues. For the CDR3, the DNA is TGCGCCAGCAGCCCGGGTGGTGGGAGCACCTACAATGAGCAGTTCTTC. This encodes CASSPGGGSTYNEQFF.

Concerning this clone itself: One end of the junction varies from germline; a read error may be responsible. This chain connects TRBV29-1 to TRBJ1-2; 7 bases map to TRBD1. The germline V gene has CDR1 SQVTM and CDR2 ANQGSEA. The CDR3 runs 13 residues. The CDR3 sequence: CSAPSDRAEGYPF. The CDR3 region has the DNA TGCAGCGCGCCCAGCGACAGGGCGGAGGGCTACCCCTTC.

This rearrangement joins TRBV7-6 to TRBJ2-1; 12 bases are a match to TRBD2. Germline V gene lookup returns CDR1 SGHVS and CDR2 FNYEAQ. The CDR3 is 15 amino acids. J lost 12 bases, V lost 1 base, and 7 bases had no gene match. The CDR3 nucleotides are TGTGCCAGCAGCTTAGAGGGACTAGCGGGTGGAGGGCAGTTCTTC. Its protein product is CASSLEGLAGGGQFF.

The V call is TRBV4-1, the J call TRBJ2-7; 12 nucleotides match TRBD2. After removal of 3 bases from V and 6 bases from J, the junction contained 6 bases not matched to a gene. From germline, CDR1 is MGHRA and CDR2 YSYEKL. CDR3 length: 15 residues. As DNA, the CDR3 is TGCGCCAGCAGCCACCAGAGGACTAGCGGGACCGAGCAGTACTTC. The encoded protein is CASSHQRTSGTEQYF.

The chain combines TRBV4-1 with TRBJ2-7; possible D gene TRBD2, 6 bases. The V gene lost 1 base and the J gene lost 6 bases, with 16 bases spanning the gap. Germline CDR1 and CDR2: MGHRA and YSYEKL. The CDR3 length is 15 residues. CDR3: CASSQGEGPGVEQYF. The CDR3 DNA is TGCGCCAGCAGCCAAGGCGAAGGACCGGGGGTCGAGCAGTACTTC.

This clone was detected once. This chain links TRBV6-1 with TRBJ2-5; possibly TRBD2 for D (6 bases). With 7 bases removed from V and 1 base from J, the gap between germline ends came to 16 bases. This CDR3 contains 15 residues. Germline V gene data show CDR1 as MNHNS and CDR2 as SASEGT. CDR3 in DNA: TGTGCCAGCAAATTGTCGGGGGATCCCCAAGAGACCCAGTACTTC. Translating it yields CASKLSGDPQETQYF.

The chain links TRBV2 to TRBJ1-4, with D maybe TRBD1 (6 bases). Per germline, CDR1 SNHLY and CDR2 FYNNEI. This CDR3 has 15 amino acids. Trimming pared 6 bases from V and 0 bases from J, leaving 11 bases between. The CDR3 DNA follows: TGTGCCAGCAGCGGGACACGAGCAACTAATGAAAAACTGTTTTTT. Its protein is CASSGTRATNEKLFF.

The gene calls are TRBV29-1 and TRBJ1-1; TRBD1 aligns across 11 bases. The CDR3 spans 14 residues. J lost 1 base, V lost 6 bases, and 4 bases had no gene match. Germline CDR1 SQVTM, CDR2 ANQGSEA. This CDR3 is CSVDRGLENTEAFF. In DNA form, the CDR3 reads TGCAGCGTGGACAGGGGGCTCGAGAACACTGAAGCTTTCTTT.

The rearrangement uses TRBV6-5 and TRBJ2-7, with 8 positions matching TRBD2. Germline CDR1 and CDR2: MNHEY and SVGAGI. The V and J ends lost 5 bases and 3 bases, in that order; junction bases with no gene match: 6. The CDR3 has 14 amino acids. The CDR3 loop is CASSHETSVYEQYF. In nucleotides, the CDR3 is TGTGCCAGCAGTCACGAGACTAGCGTCTACGAGCAGTACTTC.

By sample fraction, this clone is medium-sized (0.01 to 0.1%). The gene calls are TRBV6-5 and TRBJ1-5; D unclear. The CDR3 length is 15 residues. The V and J ends lost 0 bases and 4 bases respectively, with 10 bases between them. Germline V CDR1 and CDR2: MNHEY, SVGAGI. CDR3 amino acids: CASSYSRVGNQPQHF. CDR3 bases: TGTGCCAGCAGTTACTCGAGGGTAGGGAATCAGCCCCAGCATTTT.